This is a list of T cell receptor beta chains from one sample in a study of beta chain features in type 1 diabetes. The assay was immunoSEQ multiplex PCR, and TCRdb's table has in-frame clones only and misses some. The profile shows hundreds of thousands of clones, approximately 15% of them singletons. Sequenced material: naive CD4+ T cells from blood. Receptor source: a man aged 25-40 years in good health. The CDR3 runs from the conserved cysteine through the conserved F or W. A D gene is named only where the DNA matches it firmly. Only some rows state a clone size, as once, few, many or a class for expanded clones.

j_call v_call clone_size d_call cdr3_nt cdr3_aa
TRBJ2-3 TRBV4-3 - TRBD2 TGCGCCAGCAGCCCCAAGGTGGGACTAGTGCAGCAGTATTTT CASSPKVGLVQQYF
TRBJ2-7 TRBV7-9 - TRBD1 TGTGCCAGCAGCCCTTGGGGGACAGGGTCCTACGAGCAGTACTTC CASSPWGTGSYEQYF
TRBJ2-3 TRBV7-2 few TRBD2 TGTGCCAGCAGTCTAACTAGCGGGGCAGATACGCAGTATTTT CASSLTSGADTQYF
TRBJ2-5 TRBV7-9 few TRBD2 TGTGCCAGCAGCCCTCTAGCGGGAGGGTACCAAGAGACCCAGTACTTC CASSPLAGGYQETQYF
TRBJ2-1 TRBV25-1 few - TGTGCCAGCAGTGGGAGGGGGAATGAGCAGTTCTTC CASSGRGNEQFF
TRBJ2-4 TRBV27 - - TGTGCCAGCAGTTTCTATTCGCGAGCCAAAAACATTCAGTACTTC CASSFYSRAKNIQYF
TRBJ2-5 TRBV7-2 - - TGTGCCAGCAGCTCCCCCGGGTGGGAGACCCAGTACTTC CASSSPGWETQYF
TRBJ1-2 TRBV2 few TRBD1 TGTGCCAGCAGTGAACTCCAGGGGGCTTTGCATGGCTACACCTTC CASSELQGALHGYTF
TRBJ2-3 TRBV11-3 - - TGTGCCAGCAGCTTGGCGCAGCCATCCACAGATACGCAGTATTTT CASSLAQPSTDTQYF
TRBJ2-3 TRBV11-3 few - TGTGCCAGCAGCGTGGGACCAGTAAAAACAGATACGCAGTATTTT CASSVGPVKTDTQYF
TRBJ1-1 TRBV29-1 - TRBD1 TGCAGCTTAAGACAGGGGCTATCGAACACTGAAGCTTTCTTT CSLRQGLSNTEAFF
TRBJ2-1 TRBV11-2 - TRBD2 TGTGCCAGCAGCCCGCGGCTAGCGGGGCAGTTTGAGCAGTTCTTC CASSPRLAGQFEQFF
TRBJ2-1 TRBV9 - TRBD2 TGTGCCAGCAGCGTCGTAGCGGGAGGGCGAGACAATGAGCAGTTCTTC CASSVVAGGRDNEQFF
TRBJ1-2 TRBV10-3 - TRBD1 TGTGCCATCAGTGAGGTGAGGGGGCAAAGCTATGGCTACACCTTC CAISEVRGQSYGYTF
TRBJ2-6 TRBV19 - - TGTGCCAGTAGTCCTAGGTACAGGACTGGGGCCAACGTCCTGACTTTC CASSPRYRTGANVLTF
TRBJ2-3 TRBV10-3 few TRBD2 TGTGCCATCAGTGGAAGAGGGACTAGCTCAGCAGATACGCAGTATTTT CAISGRGTSSADTQYF
TRBJ1-1 TRBV30 - - TGTGCCGCTATGACAGATTTGAACACTGAAGCTTTCTTT CAAMTDLNTEAFF
TRBJ2-2 TRBV7-6 - - TGTGCCAGCAGCTTAGTAACAAGGCAGGGGCGGAACACCGGGGAGCTGTTTTTT CASSLVTRQGRNTGELFF
TRBJ1-5 TRBV28 few TRBD1 TGTGCCAGCAGTTTTCTGGACAGGGTAAGGGATCAGCCCCAGCATTTT CASSFLDRVRDQPQHF
TRBJ1-2 TRBV10-3 few TRBD1 TGTGCCATCAGTGAGTCTGACAGGGGGCAAGGCTACACCTTC CAISESDRGQGYTF
TRBJ1-2 TRBV10-3 few - TGTGCCATCAGTGAGGAGGGAAGGGGTCGCTACACCTTC CAISEEGRGRYTF
TRBJ1-2 TRBV7-3 - TRBD1 TGTGCCAGCAGCCCAGGACAGGACTATGGCTACACCTTC CASSPGQDYGYTF
TRBJ2-3 TRBV9 - TRBD2 TGTGCCAGCAGCGTTAGCGGGAGGACCACAGATACGCAGTATTTT CASSVSGRTTDTQYF
TRBJ1-5 TRBV14 - - TGTGCCAGCAGCCCCCCTGGGGGCAATCAGCCCCAGCATTTT CASSPPGGNQPQHF
TRBJ2-2 TRBV9 few TRBD2 TGTGCCAGCACTAGCGGGAGTAACACCGGGGAGCTGTTTTTT CASTSGSNTGELFF
TRBJ2-1 TRBV29-1 - - TGCAGCGTTGACGTCGGGAATGAGCAGTTCTTC CSVDVGNEQFF
TRBJ2-1 TRBV4-3 many - TGCGCCAGCAGCCAAGATTCCGTCCGGACCAATGAGCAGTTCTTC CASSQDSVRTNEQFF
TRBJ2-3 TRBV13 - TRBD1 TGTGCCAGCAGCTTATTCGGGACAGGGAGCGCAGATACGCAGTATTTT CASSLFGTGSADTQYF
TRBJ2-3 TRBV4-1 - - TGCGCCAGCAGCAGGGGGTGGGGCACAGATACGCAGTATTTT CASSRGWGTDTQYF
TRBJ2-1 TRBV14 - - TGTGCCAGCAGCCAATTGGGCCCTTCATCATACAATGAGCAGTTCTTC CASSQLGPSSYNEQFF
TRBJ2-5 TRBV20-1 - - TGCAGTGCTAGGGTACTTGAGACCCAGTACTTC CSARVLETQYF
TRBJ2-3 TRBV9 - - TGTGCCAGCAGCGTAGAAGCTAGCGATACGCAGTATTTT CASSVEASDTQYF
TRBJ2-6 TRBV7-2 few - TGTGCCAGCACAACAAACTCCGGGGCCAACGTCCTGACTTTC CASTTNSGANVLTF
TRBJ2-7 TRBV6-1 few - TGTGCCAGCAGAACACCAGGGATCCCATCTTACGAGCAGTACTTC CASRTPGIPSYEQYF
TRBJ2-2 TRBV27 - - TGTGCCAGCAGTACAACAGGGTTTTGGGCCGACACCGGGGAGCTGTTTTTT CASSTTGFWADTGELFF
TRBJ2-1 TRBV5-6 few TRBD1 TGTGCCAGCAGTTGGGGACAGGGGACCTACAATGAGCAGTTCTTC CASSWGQGTYNEQFF
TRBJ2-3 TRBV19 few TRBD2 TGTGCCAGTAGTATAATAGGACTAGCCACAGATACGCAGTATTTT CASSIIGLATDTQYF
TRBJ2-7 TRBV5-6 few - TGTGCCAGCAGCTTAGTGCGGGAGCAGTACTTC CASSLVREQYF